Here is one TCR beta chain with its context. The target of this receptor is not known. Base quality data are lacking; no much larger clone is found one base away. The sample comes from a study of human T cells and chemical hapten exposure (dated by TCRdb to the early 2020s). Background on the whole study: For sensitization, 2% DPC in acetone was applied to a roughly 2 cm by roughly 2 cm area of upper inner arm skin. Throughout the study period of about 23 weeks, patients also received therapeutic DPC doses to the scalp every week. Patch tests used Finn chambers with 0.01% DPC on the upper back, scored after 6 days by International Contact Dermatitis Research Group standards. The patient cohort, mostly female, included alopecia areata with under or over 50% scalp involvement, alopecia totalis and alopecia universalis. Libraries were pooled for sequencing, and per-sample TCR yields varied mainly because of small differences in library volumes within the pool. The study tracked peripheral blood TCR repertoire changes in vivo during primary and secondary sensitization to the hapten diphenylcyclopropenone (DPC) in alopecia patients. Blood samples were taken from patients before sensitization (week 0) and then at 2, 6 and about 24 weeks after DPC sensitization. Blood for TCR sequencing was provided by twenty-nine alopecia patients at one to four time points (pre-sensitization, 2, 6 and 24 weeks).

Reading the label with the study, this specimen's time point is: patch test 3, about 24 weeks after DPC sensitization. The sample's treatment or condition label, decoded: therapeutic diphenylcyclopropenone sensitization with weekly scalp DPC. At every patch-test visit, the blood draw took place before the patch test was put on. Eligible patients were aged 18 to 70, diagnosed with alopecia, deemed suitable for DPC therapy, and excluded if pregnant. Unfractionated whole blood was collected in Tempus Blood RNA tubes, and total RNA was extracted from that blood. In the germline V gene, CDR1 corresponds to KGHDR and CDR2 to SFDVKD. From cysteine to phenylalanine, the CDR3 is 15 amino acids long. Only CDR3 DNA is held: 45 bases, read in frame from base 1. V is trimmed back by 4 bases and J by 6 bases, and the junction contains 5 bases that no gene match accounts for. Results and caveats for the whole study, not just this receptor: DPC sensitization did not change how many TCRs were above 1 in 1000 frequency, and no evidence was found of alterations in global repertoire structure. The number of PT1 expanded TCRs positively correlated with patch test score, significant at thresholds 8, 16 and 32 but not 4. Compared with pre-sensitization or healthy control sets, expanded TCRs formed significantly more large CDR3 similarity clusters, which is consistent with antigen-driven responses. Repeated subsampling changed both the strength of the expansion versus patch-test correlation and the threshold at which that correlation became significant. All patients had alopecia, a presumed autoimmune disease, so their immune response might differ from that of healthy individuals.

The protocol used for the library was RACE. The instrument was a NextSeq 500. During library preparation, unique molecular identifiers were attached to individual cDNA molecules so that TCRs could be counted in a quantitative, reproducible way. For every blood RNA sample, sequencing covered both the TCR alpha and TCR beta chains. Regarding the original processing steps: A median of about 87,000 TCRs per sample was observed, with a range of roughly 23,224 to 700,000. V, J and CDR3 annotation of the TCR reads was performed with the Decombinator software suite. To make PS versus PT1 abundance plots, every sample was subsampled to the same number of TCRs (28,000). TCRs were defined as expanded if absent before sensitization and observed at least eight times at the 2-week time point. The raw public data were reprocessed by TCRdb itself: fastp quality trimming at Q25, MiXCR clonotype calling, in-frame beta chains only. Rows matching on CDR3 protein sequence are summarized as one entry with the most common DNA and genes. These V and J calls originate from TCRdb's pipeline instead of the authors' own analysis. The sample contains 100,000 to 150,000 distinct CDR3 sequences, 11% of them found a single time. Around 2.4% of the sample is held by the ten biggest clonotypes.

This chain joins TRBV24-1 to TRBJ2-1, and 10 junctional nucleotides match TRBD2. This clonotype was sampled from a woman aged 50 to 60 with alopecia areata. Some clones in this sample may be carry-over from other donors' samples. Specimen: whole blood, collected in connection with sensitization to the hapten diphenylcyclopropenone (DPC). The CDR3 in this case is CATSEPGLALNEQFF. Read as DNA, the sequence is TGTGCCACCAGTGAACCGGGACTAGCGCTCAATGAGCAGTTCTTC.